This note documents a single T cell receptor (beta chain) sequence. Its antigen is currently unknown. The data were taken from a study of T cell repertoires in cytomegalovirus infection. Study details: Indications of both CMV infection and matching HLA type were provided by public TCR beta signatures. Study-level findings and limits: HLA-C-restricted CMV clonotypes gave the most frequent clonotype in two of eight donors.

TCRdb itself ran the reads through MiXCR, one entry per CDR3 protein. The table has 350,000 to 500,000 distinct CDR3 sequences, roughly 30% seen once. From germline, CDR1 is DFQATT and CDR2 SNEGSKA (reference sequence). The CDR3 is made up of 15 amino acids. V was pared by 2 bases and J by 4 bases, with 8 bases of the junction left unmatched. The sample was PBMCs. The origin of this receptor is a human donor in good health (CMV status not recorded). Some clones in this sample may be carry-over from other donors' samples. This chain links TRBV20-1 with TRBJ1-5; 7 bases align to TRBD1. CDR3 nucleotides: TGCAGTGCTAGAACTCCGGGACAGTGGAATCAGCCCCAGCATTTT. Protein product: CSARTPGQWNQPQHF.